This TCR beta chain was recorded in a study of cytomegalovirus exposure and HLA in healthy donors. Assay used: immunoSEQ multiplex PCR; TCRdb lists only in-frame clones, some missing. The data contain more than 130,000 clones, 80% to 90% of them seen just once; the ten biggest clones take up approximately 8%. V was trimmed by 3 bases and J by 5 bases, leaving 11 bases between them. The V gene's germline CDR1 is ENHRY and CDR2 SYGVKD. This CDR3 has 14 amino acids. Input material: PBMCs. J is TRBJ2-1 and V is TRBV10-3; tentatively, D is TRBD2 (5 bases). This receptor was taken from a woman younger than 30 in good health and CMV-seropositive. The CDR3 sequence: CAISDYSANNEQFF. The CDR3 DNA sequence: TGTGCCATCAGTGACTATAGCGCTAACAATGAGCAGTTCTTC.